The T cell receptor (beta chain) described here comes from a study of early T cells in non-severe SARS-CoV-2 infection (dated by TCRdb to the early 2020s). A note on the overall study: Because TCR sequencing was done on bulk RNA from unsorted whole blood, the alpha and beta chains could not be paired.

This was a case-control study nested in a cohort of healthcare workers in London, UK, who had nasopharyngeal swab PCR tests and blood samples taken every week. Healthcare workers were recruited between 23 and 31 March 2020, during the week of the UK lockdown, and were followed weekly for up to roughly 15 weeks. Overall results and qualifications from the work: VDJdb matching was skewed toward anti-spike CD8 responses and likely underestimated virus-specific expansions by missing private and CD4 specificities.

This clonotype was recorded many times. Its antigen remains unidentified. No base-level quality is on record; no much larger clone is a single base apart. Library prep was done by 5' RACE. TCRdb records NextSeq 500 as the sequencer. The TCR library protocol attached unique molecular identifiers to individual cDNA molecules to correct for sequencing error and PCR bias. TCR alpha and beta chains were both sequenced, and the abundances of alpha and beta sequences in each sample were closely correlated with each other. The paper's processing steps were these. Decombinator V4 was used to perform V gene, J gene and CDR3 annotation of TCR sequences. TCRs were defined as expanded if a significant change between any two time points was detected under a Poisson model with p below 0.0001. TCR abundances were normalised to the total number of TCRs sequenced in each sample and reported as counts per million. TRAV1-2 paired with TRAJ12, TRAJ20 or TRAJ33 defined MAIT TCRs, while TRAV10 paired with TRAJ18 defined iNKT TCRs. A search of VDJdb, accessed on 1 November 2021, was run for TCRs annotated to CMV, EBV and SARS-CoV-2, with TCRs annotated for multiple antigens excluded. TCRdb trimmed the raw reads at Q25, called clones with MiXCR and kept productive beta chains. Rows with a matching CDR3 protein are joined into one entry that keeps the most common DNA and genes. None of the V and J calls come from the authors' own analysis; TCRdb made them. This sample gives tens of thousands of distinct CDR3 sequences in total; roughly 8.7% of them show up just once. The top ten clonotypes cover roughly 4% of the sample.

The germline V gene encodes CDR1 SGHRS and CDR2 YFSETQ. Including the terminal cysteine and phenylalanine, the CDR3 comprises 14 residues. Here the CDR3 DNA is all that survives: 42 bases in frame from base 1. V is pared back by 4 bases and J by 1 base, with 11 bases lying between the germline termini. The origin of this receptor is an adult who was a healthcare worker with PCR-confirmed SARS-CoV-2 infection or an uninfected control (not recorded which). Recombination joined TRBV5-1 with TRBJ1-1, and the D gene may be TRBD1, 6 bases matching. The material was whole blood, obtained at baseline. The CDR3 has the sequence CASSIGQSNTEAFF. The base sequence is TGCGCCAGCAGCATCGGACAGTCGAACACTGAAGCTTTCTTT.